A selection of T cell receptor beta chains follows, all from one sample in a study of shared clonotypes between healthy human individuals. The data were produced by immunoSEQ multiplex PCR, yet TCRdb's version contains in-frame clones alone and is incomplete. Among about 2 million clones listed, just under 95% were seen once. Sample: naive CD8+ T cells sorted from blood. Receptors originate from a man aged 18 to 30 in good health. Both conserved end residues are part of each CDR3. D genes are given only for firm matches. Clone size is shown for a subset of rows, as once, few, many or a class of expanded clone.

V	D	size	J	CDR3	DNA
TRBV9	TRBD2	once	TRBJ2-2	CASSGEGWRGGPANTGELFF	TGTGCCAGCAGCGGTGAAGGCTGGCGGGGGGGCCCCGCGAACACCGGGGAGCTGTTTTTT
TRBV4-1	TRBD2	-	TRBJ2-1	CASSQTSGGPYNEQFF	TGCGCCAGCAGCCAGACTAGCGGGGGCCCCTACAATGAGCAGTTCTTC
TRBV7-9	-	-	TRBJ1-6	CASSLGDVQWSPLHF	TGTGCCAGCAGCTTAGGGGACGTCCAATGGTCACCCCTCCACTTT
TRBV11-2	-	-	TRBJ2-7	CASSLSSDSSYEQYF	TGTGCCAGCAGCTTAAGCAGCGATTCTTCCTACGAGCAGTACTTC
TRBV5-4	-	-	TRBJ1-1	CASSFIGGTEAFF	TGTGCCAGCAGCTTCATCGGGGGCACTGAAGCTTTCTTT
TRBV28	-	-	TRBJ1-1	CASSSRTRGEAFF	TGTGCCAGCAGTTCCCGGACAAGGGGTGAAGCTTTCTTT
TRBV9	-	-	TRBJ2-1	CASSVGSSYNEQFF	TGTGCCAGCAGCGTAGGGAGCTCCTACAATGAGCAGTTCTTC
TRBV2	-	-	TRBJ2-2	CASSGGWSGELFF	TGTGCCAGCAGTGGGGGGTGGTCCGGGGAGCTGTTTTTT
TRBV4-2	TRBD2	-	TRBJ2-7	CASSHAPSGESYEQYF	TGTGCCAGCAGCCACGCCCCTAGCGGGGAGTCCTACGAGCAGTACTTC
TRBV5-5	TRBD1	-	TRBJ2-7	CASRDRSSYEQYF	TGTGCCAGCCGGGACAGGAGCTCCTACGAGCAGTACTTC
TRBV5-4	-	once	TRBJ2-5	CASSLSQRGETQYF	TGTGCCAGCAGCTTGTCGCAGCGCGGAGAGACCCAGTACTTC
TRBV27	TRBD2	-	TRBJ2-7	CASSFGGGSGQQYF	TGTGCCAGCAGTTTTGGGGGGGGAAGTGGACAGCAGTACTTC
TRBV27	-	-	TRBJ2-3	CASSEGRHTQYF	TGTGCCAGCAGTGAAGGTCGCCATACGCAGTATTTT
TRBV27	-	-	TRBJ2-1	CASSSGTGSLWNEQFF	TGTGCCAGCAGTTCCGGGACGGGGAGCCTATGGAATGAGCAGTTCTTC
TRBV7-9	-	-	TRBJ1-1	CASSRSSWGENTEAFF	TGTGCCAGCAGCAGATCATCTTGGGGAGAGAACACTGAAGCTTTCTTT
TRBV9	TRBD1	few	TRBJ2-7	CASSPGQGYEQYF	TGTGCCAGCAGCCCGGGACAGGGCTACGAGCAGTACTTC
TRBV19	-	-	TRBJ2-7	CASSMDLAGAYEQYF	TGTGCCAGTAGTATGGACTTGGCAGGGGCTTACGAGCAGTACTTC
TRBV14	-	-	TRBJ2-7	CASSPPGREQYF	TGTGCCAGCAGCCCCCCGGGGCGGGAGCAGTACTTC
TRBV9	TRBD2	-	TRBJ2-5	CASSVDWELGRETQYF	TGTGCCAGCAGCGTAGACTGGGAACTCGGGAGGGAGACCCAGTACTTC
TRBV11-2	-	-	TRBJ2-7	CASSSYGYEQYF	TGTGCCAGCAGTTCATACGGCTACGAGCAGTACTTC
TRBV2	-	-	TRBJ2-3	CASRHPSEPITDTQYF	TGTGCCAGCAGACACCCTTCCGAACCAATCACAGATACGCAGTATTTT
TRBV7-6	-	once	TRBJ2-3	CASSLAAGGTDTQYF	TGTGCCAGCAGCTTAGCGGCTGGCGGCACAGATACGCAGTATTTT
TRBV11-3	-	-	TRBJ1-1	CASSESMNTEAFF	TGTGCCAGCAGCGAAAGCATGAACACTGAAGCTTTCTTT
TRBV10-3	-	-	TRBJ2-7	CAISESGAGLSSYEQYF	TGTGCCATCAGTGAGTCGGGGGCCGGGTTGAGCTCCTACGAGCAGTACTTC
TRBV13	-	-	TRBJ2-3	CASSPGAGGFTDTQYF	TGTGCCAGCAGCCCCGGGGCAGGTGGTTTCACAGATACGCAGTATTTT
TRBV30	-	-	TRBJ2-7	CAWSDPGLTLYEQYF	TGTGCCTGGAGTGATCCAGGACTAACCCTCTACGAGCAGTACTTC
TRBV30	TRBD2	-	TRBJ2-3	CAWSQLGGTSGYF	TGTGCCTGGAGTCAGTTAGGTGGGACTAGCGGGTATTTT
TRBV7-9	-	once	TRBJ2-7	CASSFATYEQYF	TGTGCCAGCAGCTTTGCGACCTACGAGCAGTACTTC
TRBV5-1	-	-	TRBJ2-3	CASSDWTEGDDTQYF	TGCGCCAGCAGCGATTGGACAGAGGGGGACGATACGCAGTATTTT
TRBV7-6	-	-	TRBJ2-7	CASSLFDGYEQYF	TGTGCCAGCAGCTTATTCGACGGTTACGAGCAGTACTTC
TRBV6-1	-	-	TRBJ2-7	CASSERGTYEQYF	TGTGCCAGCAGTGAACGGGGGACCTACGAGCAGTACTTC
TRBV5-1	-	once	TRBJ1-3	CASTGDRLPGNTIYF	TGCGCCAGCACGGGAGACAGGCTCCCTGGAAACACCATATATTTT
TRBV28	-	-	TRBJ1-1	CASSEVNTEAFF	TGTGCCAGCAGTGAGGTGAACACTGAAGCTTTCTTT
TRBV5-6	-	-	TRBJ1-2	CASSQWEGGYTF	TGTGCCAGCAGCCAATGGGAAGGTGGCTACACCTTC
TRBV9	-	-	TRBJ2-3	CASSVGGASTDTQYF	TGTGCCAGCAGCGTAGGGGGGGCCAGCACAGATACGCAGTATTTT
TRBV5-1	-	-	TRBJ2-3	CASSSDSFTGTQYF	TGCGCCAGCAGCTCCGACAGTTTCACAGGTACGCAGTATTTT
TRBV5-4	-	-	TRBJ2-2	CASSLVDTGELFF	TGTGCCAGCAGCTTGGTGGACACCGGGGAGCTGTTTTTT
TRBV10-3	-	-	TRBJ2-7	CAISMGGEGSGFHEQYF	TGTGCCATCAGTATGGGCGGAGAGGGTTCGGGTTTCCACGAGCAGTACTTC
TRBV9	TRBD2	-	TRBJ2-5	CASSAFLGGQETQYF	TGTGCCAGCAGCGCGTTCCTCGGGGGGCAAGAGACCCAGTACTTC
TRBV11-3	-	once	TRBJ2-7	CASSLAPIYEQYF	TGTGCCAGCAGCTTAGCCCCTATCTACGAGCAGTACTTC
TRBV9	-	-	TRBJ1-1	CASSPGATNTEAFF	TGTGCCAGCAGCCCAGGGGCGACGAACACTGAAGCTTTCTTT
TRBV10-2	-	-	TRBJ1-2	CASSARDRADGGYGYTF	TGCGCCAGCAGTGCACGGGACCGCGCGGACGGTGGCTATGGCTACACCTTC
TRBV11-2	-	-	TRBJ1-1	CASSLELRTEAFF	TGTGCCAGCAGCTTAGAATTGCGGACTGAAGCTTTCTTT
TRBV11-2	TRBD1	-	TRBJ2-7	CASSFGTGAYEQYF	TGTGCCAGCAGCTTCGGGACAGGAGCCTACGAGCAGTACTTC
TRBV4-1	TRBD1	-	TRBJ2-4	CASSQQDRVAKNIQYF	TGCGCCAGCAGCCAACAGGACAGGGTGGCCAAAAACATTCAGTACTTC
TRBV15	-	-	TRBJ2-1	CATSREAADNEQFF	TGTGCCACCAGCAGAGAGGCAGCGGACAATGAGCAGTTCTTC
TRBV4-1	TRBD2	-	TRBJ2-2	CASSQEGLAGGGTGELFF	TGCGCCAGCAGCCAAGAAGGACTAGCGGGAGGCGGCACCGGGGAGCTGTTTTTT
TRBV18	TRBD1	-	TRBJ2-7	CASSPPTGQGAIYEQYF	TGTGCCAGCTCACCTCCGACGGGACAGGGGGCTATTTACGAGCAGTACTTC
TRBV13	TRBD2	once	TRBJ2-3	CASSTTWTSSDTQYF	TGTGCCAGCAGCACCACTTGGACTAGTTCAGATACGCAGTATTTT
TRBV4-3	-	-	TRBJ2-1	CASSQDRANGGDEQFF	TGCGCCAGCAGCCAAGACAGGGCTAACGGTGGCGATGAGCAGTTCTTC
TRBV10-3	TRBD2	once	TRBJ2-3	CAAKGASGSTPDTQYF	TGTGCCGCCAAAGGGGCTAGCGGGAGTACGCCAGATACGCAGTATTTT
TRBV25-1	TRBD1	-	TRBJ1-5	CASEPDRGNQPQHF	TGTGCCAGCGAACCAGACAGGGGGAATCAGCCCCAGCATTTT
TRBV6-1	-	-	TRBJ2-3	CASSEALDVGGTDTQYF	TGTGCCAGCAGTGAAGCGTTGGACGTCGGGGGCACAGATACGCAGTATTTT
TRBV5-6	-	-	TRBJ2-2	CASSLSAGTGELFF	TGTGCCAGCAGCTTGAGTGCAGGGACCGGGGAGCTGTTTTTT
TRBV5-1	-	-	TRBJ2-7	CASSPTDPSNEQYF	TGCGCCAGCAGCCCAACAGACCCGTCCAACGAGCAGTACTTC
TRBV11-2	-	-	TRBJ2-3	CASYRVGTDTQYF	TGTGCCAGTTACAGGGTTGGCACAGATACGCAGTATTTT
TRBV28	TRBD2	-	TRBJ2-5	CASRGGEETQYF	TGTGCCAGCAGGGGGGGGGAAGAGACCCAGTACTTC
TRBV13	TRBD2	-	TRBJ2-3	CASSPAGEDTQYF	TGTGCCAGCAGCCCCGCGGGGGAAGATACGCAGTATTTT
TRBV6-1	-	once	TRBJ1-2	CASRGEAVYGYTF	TGTGCCAGCAGAGGCGAAGCTGTTTATGGCTACACCTTC
TRBV6-6	-	-	TRBJ2-7	CASSYAGSYEQYF	TGTGCCAGCAGTTACGCGGGATCCTACGAGCAGTACTTC